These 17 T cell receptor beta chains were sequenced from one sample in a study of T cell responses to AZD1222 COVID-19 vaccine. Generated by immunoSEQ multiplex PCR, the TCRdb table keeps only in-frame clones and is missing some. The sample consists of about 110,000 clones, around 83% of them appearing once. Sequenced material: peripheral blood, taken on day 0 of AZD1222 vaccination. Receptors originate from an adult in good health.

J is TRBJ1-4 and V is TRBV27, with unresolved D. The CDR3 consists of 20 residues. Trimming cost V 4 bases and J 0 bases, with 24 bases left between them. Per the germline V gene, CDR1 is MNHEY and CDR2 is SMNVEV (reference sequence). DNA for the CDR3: TGTGCCAGCAGTTCTTTAGGAGGAGGCAGAGTATCTTCAACTAATGAAAAACTGTTTTTT. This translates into CASSSLGGGRVSSTNEKLFF.

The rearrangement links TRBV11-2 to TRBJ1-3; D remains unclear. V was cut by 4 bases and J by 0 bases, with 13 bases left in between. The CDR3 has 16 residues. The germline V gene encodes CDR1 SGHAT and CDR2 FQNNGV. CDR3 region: CASSSTVRLSGNTIYF. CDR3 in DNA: TGTGCCAGCAGCTCTACGGTCCGCCTCTCTGGAAACACCATATATTTT. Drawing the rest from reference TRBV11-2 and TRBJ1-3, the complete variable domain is EAGVAQSPRYKIIEKRQSVAFWCNPISGHATLYWYQQILGQGPKLLIQFQNNGVVDDSQLPKDRFSAERLKGVDSTLKIQPAKLEDSAVYLCASSSTVRLSGNTIYFGEGSWLTVV.

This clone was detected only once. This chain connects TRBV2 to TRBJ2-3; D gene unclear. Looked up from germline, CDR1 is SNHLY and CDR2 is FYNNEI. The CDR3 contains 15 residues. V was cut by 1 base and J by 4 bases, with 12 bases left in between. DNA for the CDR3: TGTGCCAGCAGTGAAGTAGTGGATGGGGCAGATACGCAGTATTTT. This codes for CASSEVVDGADTQYF.

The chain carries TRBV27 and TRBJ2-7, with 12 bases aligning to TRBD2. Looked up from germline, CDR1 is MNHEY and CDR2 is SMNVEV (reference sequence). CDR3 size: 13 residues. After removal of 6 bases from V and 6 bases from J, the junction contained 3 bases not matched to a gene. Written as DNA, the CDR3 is TGTGCCAGCAGGAAACTAGCGGGGGGCGAGCAGTACTTC. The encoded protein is CASRKLAGGEQYF.

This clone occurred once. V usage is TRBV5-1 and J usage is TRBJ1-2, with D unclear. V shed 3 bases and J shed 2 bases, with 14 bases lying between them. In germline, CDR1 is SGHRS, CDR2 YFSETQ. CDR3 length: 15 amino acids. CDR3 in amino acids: CASSWRPTSNYGYTF. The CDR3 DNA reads TGCGCCAGCAGCTGGAGGCCAACTTCAAACTATGGCTACACCTTC. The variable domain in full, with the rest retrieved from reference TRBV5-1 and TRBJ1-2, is KAGVTQTPRYLIKTRGQQVTLSCSPISGHRSVSWYQQTPGQGLQFLFEYFSETQRNKGNFPGRFSGRQFSNSRSEMNVSTLELGDSALYLCASSWRPTSNYGYTFGSGTRLTVV.

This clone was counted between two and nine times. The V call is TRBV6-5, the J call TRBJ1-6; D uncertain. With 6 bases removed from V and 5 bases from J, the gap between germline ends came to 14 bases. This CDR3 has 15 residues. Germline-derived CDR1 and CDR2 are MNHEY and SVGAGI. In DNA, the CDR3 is TGTGCCAGCAGGAGGGTCCGAGCCAATAATTCACCCCTCCACTTT. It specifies CASRRVRANNSPLHF.

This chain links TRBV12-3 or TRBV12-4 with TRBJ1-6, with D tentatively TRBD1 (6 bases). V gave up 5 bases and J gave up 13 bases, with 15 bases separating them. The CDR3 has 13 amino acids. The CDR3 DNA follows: TGTGCCAGCAGTCCAAGGGGACACTCGCCCCTCCACTTT. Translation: CASSPRGHSPLHF.

The CDR3 nucleotides read TGTGCCAGTAGTATATTGGGGAGCAATCAGCCCCAGCATTTT. It translates to CASSILGSNQPQHF. The chain links TRBV19 to TRBJ1-5, with no clear D. This CDR3 comprises 14 residues. CDR1 is LNHDA, CDR2 SQIVND, per germline (reference sequence). Trimming removed 2 bases at V and 1 base at J, with 6 bases between.

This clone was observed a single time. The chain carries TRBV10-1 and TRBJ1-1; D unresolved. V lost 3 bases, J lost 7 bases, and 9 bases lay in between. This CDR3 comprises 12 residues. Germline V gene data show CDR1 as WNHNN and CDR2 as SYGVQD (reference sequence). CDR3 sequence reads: CASSDQSSEAFF. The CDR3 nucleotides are TGCGCCAGCAGTGATCAGAGCAGTGAAGCTTTCTTT.

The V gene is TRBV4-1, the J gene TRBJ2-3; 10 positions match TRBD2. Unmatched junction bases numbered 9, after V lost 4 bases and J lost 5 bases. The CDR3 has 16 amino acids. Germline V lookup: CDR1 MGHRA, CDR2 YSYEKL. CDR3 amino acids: CASSPRGAGGEDTQYF. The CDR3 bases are TGCGCCAGCAGCCCCCGGGGAGCGGGGGGGGAAGATACGCAGTATTTT.

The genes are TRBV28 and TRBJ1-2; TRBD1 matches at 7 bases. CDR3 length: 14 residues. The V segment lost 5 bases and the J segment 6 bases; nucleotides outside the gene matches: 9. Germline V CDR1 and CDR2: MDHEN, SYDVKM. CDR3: CASSATGQFNGYTF. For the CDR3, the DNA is TGTGCCAGCAGTGCAACGGGACAGTTTAATGGCTACACCTTC.

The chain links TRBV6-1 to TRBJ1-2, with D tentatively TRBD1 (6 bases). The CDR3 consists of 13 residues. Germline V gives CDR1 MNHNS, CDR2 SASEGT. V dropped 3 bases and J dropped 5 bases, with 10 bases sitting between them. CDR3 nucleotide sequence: TGTGCCAGCAGTGATTCAGGGACATATGGCTACACCTTC. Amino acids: CASSDSGTYGYTF.

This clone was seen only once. CDR3 in amino acids: CASSPRLAEQYF. The CDR3 nucleotides read TGTGCCAGCAGCCCTCGGCTAGCCGAGCAGTACTTC. V gene TRBV11-2 combines with J gene TRBJ2-7; a weak D match, TRBD2 (5 bases). Germline V gives CDR1 SGHAT, CDR2 FQNNGV. CDR3 length equals 12 residues. V shed 5 bases and J shed 6 bases, with 11 bases lying between them.

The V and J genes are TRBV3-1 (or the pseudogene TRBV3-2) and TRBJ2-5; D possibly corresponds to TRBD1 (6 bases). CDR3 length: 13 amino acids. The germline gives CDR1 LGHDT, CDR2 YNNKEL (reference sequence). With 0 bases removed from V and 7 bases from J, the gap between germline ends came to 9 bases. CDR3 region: CASSQEGGGTQYF. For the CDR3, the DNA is TGTGCCAGCAGCCAAGAAGGGGGTGGGACCCAGTACTTC.

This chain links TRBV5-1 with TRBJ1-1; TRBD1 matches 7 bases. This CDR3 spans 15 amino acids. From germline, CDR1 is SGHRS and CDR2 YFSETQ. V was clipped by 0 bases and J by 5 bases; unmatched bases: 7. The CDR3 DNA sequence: TGCGCCAGCAGCTTGGACACAGGGGCGGAGACTGAAGCTTTCTTT. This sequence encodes CASSLDTGAETEAFF.

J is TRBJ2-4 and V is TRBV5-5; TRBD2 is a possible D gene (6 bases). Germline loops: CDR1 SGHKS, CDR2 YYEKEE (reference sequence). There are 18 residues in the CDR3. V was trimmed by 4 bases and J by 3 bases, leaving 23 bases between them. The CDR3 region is CASSPGFGGSPVKNIQYF. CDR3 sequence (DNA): TGTGCCAGCAGCCCGGGGTTTGGGGGGAGTCCGGTCAAAAACATTCAGTACTTC.

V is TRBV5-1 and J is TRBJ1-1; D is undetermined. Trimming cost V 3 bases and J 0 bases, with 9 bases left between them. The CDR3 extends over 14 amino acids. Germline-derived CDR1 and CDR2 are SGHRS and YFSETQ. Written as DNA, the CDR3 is TGCGCCAGCAGCTATGGTGTAATGAACACTGAAGCTTTCTTT. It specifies CASSYGVMNTEAFF.